This section outlines one T cell receptor (beta chain) sequence together with its context. No cognate antigen has been identified for it. Nothing much larger sits one base from this clone, and base qualities are not available. The data were taken from a study of shared clonotypes between healthy human individuals (dated by TCRdb to 2020 to 2021). Regarding the complete study: The cohort comprised a couple of women and a few men aged 18 to 49 years. Leukapheresis yielded between about 0.85 and 9.5 billion PBMCs per donor. Libraries were prepared and TCR repertoires were sequenced by different laboratories using diverse techniques, in order to increase sequencing depth and limit assay-specific biases. To estimate repertoire size and how much clonotype sharing occurs between individuals, the study deeply sequenced the blood TCR repertoires of five healthy adults. For each donor, CD4 naive and CD4 memory were each run on three plates, CD8 naive on two plates, and CD8 memory on one plate.

What the study reported, not specific to this receptor: About 5% of naive CD4, 3.5% of naive CD8, about 2.4% of memory CD4, and 0.35% to 0.4% of memory CD8 clonotypes were shared across several donors. Sampling was restricted to blood, and TCR repertoires in tissue are likely to differ from TCR repertoires in blood. Incomplete sequencing was indicated by rarefaction of sorted-subset datasets, despite the large sequencing depth. Larger estimated clonotype richness was generally found for naive subsets than for memory subsets. The genetic and exposure-history diversity represented was limited by the small number of donors. Compared with non-shared clonotypes, the clonotypes found in all four sorted-subset donors had higher generation probabilities. Based on pairwise subsampling, the degree of clonotype sharing among donors was expected to be affected by sequencing depth.

From a lookup of the germline V gene, CDR1 and CDR2 are SNHLY and FYNNEI. V is reduced by 9 bases and J by 1 base, leaving a spacing of 14 bases between them. The CDR3 runs 14 residues from the cysteine to the phenylalanine. Only the CDR3 DNA stays, 42 bases, in frame from base 1. Using the deep immunoSEQ assay, TCR CDR3 regions were amplified from genomic DNA by multiplex PCR. Extracted genomic DNA from each cell subset was distributed evenly across all wells of several immunoSEQ 96-well plates, and each plate was treated as a replicate. Each replicate PCR for sorted subsets received 200 ng genomic DNA, equal to around 32,000 T cell genomes. The purified libraries were quantified using a Qubit 3.0 fluorometer, sized with a Bioanalyzer 2100, and then quantified again using the KAPA Library Quantification kit. A separate single-read 150-cycle Illumina NextSeq 550 flow cell was used to sequence each immunoSEQ 96-well plate. On the authors' methods: Because only junctional sequences without quality scores were contained in the immunoSEQ output, filtering matching that applied to full-length reads could not be performed. Sequences were annotated with PyIR, a Python wrapper for IgBLAST v1.9, using IMGT germline references to assign V/J genes and CDR3. Reads were filtered out if the reads had weak V/J assignments (E-value above 1e-6), no CDR3, stop codons, out-of-frame junctions, or ambiguous translated residues. V3J clonotypes were defined as sequences sharing an identical inferred V gene, J gene, and CDR3 amino acid sequence. Percentage overlap between repertoires was calculated by dividing the number of shared unique clonotypes by the size of the smaller repertoire. RTK rarefaction, the Chao1 estimator, and Recon v2.1 estimates of unobserved clonotypes were used to assess repertoire richness. For all TCRbeta clonotypes obtained by the gDNA method from four donors, generation probabilities were computed with OLGA. In TCRdb, the immuneACCESS table is reduced to in-frame sequences with V and J assigned. These tables do not hold every clone; where another copy was compared, an unresolved V gene accounts for under half, and the others remain unexplained. The D gene and trimming were derived from the DNA, and the V and J assignments and clone size from that table. This sample has around 2.5 million clones in its table, and 80% to 95% of those were observed once. The top ten clonotypes cover 0.36% of the sample.

The donors were healthy, HIV-negative adults who had no recently reported acute infections or vaccinations. Every donor was a Caucasian adult living in Nashville, Tennessee, USA. CD4+ T cells were enriched by magnetic negative selection; naive cells were then positively selected on CD45RA, and the negative fraction formed the memory subset. After blood collection by leukapheresis, PBMCs were isolated using Ficoll-Histopaque density gradient centrifugation and then cryopreserved in the vapor phase of liquid nitrogen. Analytical flow cytometry was used to check the purity and quantity of every magnetically sorted T cell population. Genomic DNA was isolated from each sorted fraction and quantified by UV absorbance on a Nanodrop 2000c.

The chain uses TRBV2 and TRBJ2-3; a tentative D call is TRBD1 (6 bases match). This receptor was taken from a man younger than 35 in good health. Some clones in this sample may be carry-over from other donors' samples. The specimen was naive CD4+ T cells from PBMCs. According to the study, the label for this sample's cell subset or site signals: CD45RA+ positively selected. The CDR3 protein sequence reads: CASRAGARTDTQYF. The sequence in DNA is TGTGCCAGTAGAGCAGGGGCGCGCACAGATACGCAGTATTTT.